What follows are 2 T cell receptor beta chains derived from one specimen sequenced in a study of long-term antiretroviral therapy in people with HIV. Survey-level immunoSEQ v3.0 assays were run. The assay was immunoSEQ multiplex PCR, and TCRdb's table has in-frame clones only and misses some. The sample consists of around 21,000 clones, roughly 85% of them appearing once. Specimen: unsorted PBMCs, collected at the start of antiretroviral therapy. All receptors derive from a middle-aged man with HIV.

The rearrangement uses TRBV7-9 and TRBJ1-3, with TRBD1 as a possible D gene (5 bases). The CDR3 is made up of 18 amino acids. V shed 1 base and J shed 5 bases, with 21 bases lying between them. Looked up from germline, CDR1 is SEHNR and CDR2 is FQNEAQ (reference sequence). The CDR3 DNA reads TGTGCCAGCAGCTTAGGAGGAGTTCCCAGGGCGGAAAGAAACACCATATATTTT. Residues: CASSLGGVPRAERNTIYF. Filled out from reference TRBV7-9 and TRBJ1-3, the complete variable domain reads DTGVSQNPRHKITKRGQNVTFRCDPISEHNRLYWYRQTLGQGPEFLTYFQNEAQLEKSRLLSDRFSAERPKGSFSTLEIQRTEQGDSAMYLCASSLGGVPRAERNTIYFGEGSWLTVV.

The chain uses TRBV4-3 and TRBJ2-7; 9 bases line up with TRBD2. The CDR3 sequence is 15 residues long. V lost 5 bases and J lost 1; bases outside the gene matches: 6. Germline CDR1 is LGHNA and CDR2 is YSLEER. CDR3 amino acids: CASSEGLAGSYEQYF. CDR3 nucleotide sequence: TGCGCCAGCAGCGAAGGGCTAGCGGGGTCCTACGAGCAGTACTTC.